This TCR beta chain was profiled in a study of response to subunit inactivated influenza vaccine. Overall study findings and caveats: The authors proposed limited new T cell recruitment per seasonal influenza vaccination.

MiXCR was run by TCRdb on the RT-PCR reads, yielding one entry per CDR3 protein. This table has roughly 760,000 distinct CDR3 sequences, approximately 21% appearing once. CDR3 length: 16 residues. V lost 5 bases, J lost 0 bases, and 7 bases stayed unmatched. Germline CDR1 reads SGHVS; CDR2 reads FQNEAQ. There are a few counts of this clonotype. Antigen: not known. This clonotype was obtained from a man aged 50 to 59 who received an inactivated influenza vaccine. The V call is TRBV7-8, the J call TRBJ1-3; TRBD1 agrees at 7 bases. Specimen: PBMCs from blood, collected more than 4 days after vaccination. CDR3 region: CASSLGQAFSGNTIYF. For the CDR3, the DNA is TGTGCCAGCAGCCTCGGACAGGCGTTCTCTGGAAACACCATATATTTT.